The source of this TCR beta chain is a study of T-cell reconstitution after alpha-beta-depleted transplantation in children. Preparation of the TCRbeta library used unique molecular identifiers. TCRdb used MiXCR to reprocess the PCR reads, holding one entry per CDR3 protein. The data contain some 530,000 distinct CDR3 sequences, roughly an eighth of them singletons. The TCR sequence derives from a human donor who donated a stem cell graft to a child with combined immunodeficiency. The sample here was PBMCs from the stem cell graft donor, taken from the stem cell graft.

The CDR3 sequence: CSVEDDRAAYEQYF. Written as DNA, the CDR3 is TGCAGCGTTGAAGATGACCGGGCCGCCTACGAGCAGTACTTC. The rearrangement uses TRBV29-1 and TRBJ2-7; no clear D. V was shortened by 0 bases and J by 2 bases, with 11 bases between the two germline ends. Germline CDR1 and CDR2: SQVTM and ANQGSEA. The CDR3 has 14 residues.